These 25 T cell receptor beta chains share one sample of origin, sequenced in a study of graft-versus-host responses after intestinal transplantation. The repertoire was sequenced with immunoSEQ multiplex PCR; TCRdb's copy has only in-frame clones and lacks some. This table holds approximately 94,000 clones, more than 75% found once. What these receptors recognize is not known. Sequences were derived from unstimulated CD4+ T cells sorted from spleen or lymph node cells, sampled before transplant. The receptor source for this set is a human donor who was the organ donor for an intestinal transplant.

The chain recombines TRBV9 with TRBJ2-6; 7 bases are a match to TRBD1. V lost 1 base, J lost 0 bases, and 16 bases stayed unmatched. The CDR3 is made up of 21 amino acids. Germline CDR1 and CDR2: SGDLS and YYNGEE. As DNA, the CDR3 is TGTGCCAGCAGCGTAACGTGGTCCGTCAGGGGGTCTGACTCTGGGGCCAACGTCCTGACTTTC. Its protein product is CASSVTWSVRGSDSGANVLTF.

The DNA for the CDR3 is TGTGCCAGCAGAGTCCGGGGGTCCACTGAAGCTTTCTTT. This sequence encodes CASRVRGSTEAFF. This chain links TRBV27 with TRBJ1-1, with D possibly being TRBD1 (5 bases). Germline V gene data show CDR1 as MNHEY and CDR2 as SMNVEV (reference sequence). Trimming removed 6 bases at V and 4 bases at J, with 12 bases between. The CDR3 runs 13 residues.

The chain recombines TRBV6-6 with TRBJ1-1, with D unclear. Germline assignment: CDR1 MNHNY and CDR2 SVGAGI (reference sequence). V lost 2 bases, J lost 6 bases, and 10 bases lay in between. The CDR3 is made up of 13 amino acids. The CDR3 sequence is CASSYRREAEAFF. CDR3 in DNA: TGTGCCAGCAGTTACAGGAGGGAGGCTGAAGCTTTCTTT.

This rearrangement joins TRBV7-3 to TRBJ2-1; 14 nucleotides agree with TRBD2. Germline V lookup: CDR1 SGHTA, CDR2 FQGTGA. CDR3 length: 14 residues. Trimming at V came to 4 bases and at J to 14 bases, leaving 7 bases not matched to a gene. CDR3 protein: CASSSGLAGDQEFF. Written as DNA, the CDR3 is TGTGCCAGCAGCTCGGGACTAGCGGGGGACCAAGAGTTCTTC.

This clone was detected once. J is TRBJ2-3 and V is TRBV27; D is possibly TRBD2 (7 bases). V lost 3 bases to trimming and J lost 1 base, with 8 bases between them. Germline-derived CDR1 and CDR2 are MNHEY and SMNVEV (reference sequence). CDR3 length: 14 residues. The CDR3 here is CASSFGGRTDTQYF. The DNA of the CDR3 is TGTGCCAGCAGTTTCGGGGGGCGCACAGATACGCAGTATTTT.

CDR3 in amino acids: CASSPWTGNQPQHF. CDR3 in DNA: TGCGCCAGCAGCCCCTGGACAGGCAATCAGCCCCAGCATTTT. The rearrangement links TRBV4-1 to TRBJ1-5; a weak D match, TRBD1 (6 bases). Between the trimmed V and J ends, which lost 4 bases and 2 bases, there was a span of 9 bases. CDR3 length: 14 amino acids. The germline CDR1 and CDR2 sequences are MGHRA and YSYEKL.

This rearrangement joins TRBV5-1 to TRBJ2-1, with a weak D call TRBD1 (6 bases). Between the trimmed V and J ends, which lost 7 bases and 7 bases, there was a span of 21 bases. CDR3 size: 15 residues. Per the germline V gene, CDR1 is SGHRS and CDR2 is YFSETQ. CDR3 DNA sequence: TGCGCCAGCGGGGGCTTGATAGGGGCTTTGAATGAGCAGTTCTTC. Translation gives CASGGLIGALNEQFF.

The rearrangement uses TRBV6-5 and TRBJ1-3; D unresolved. Germline values: CDR1 MNHEY, CDR2 SVGAGI. This CDR3 contains 12 residues. V gave up 7 bases and J gave up 0 bases, with 4 bases separating them. The chain's CDR3 is CASKSSGNTIYF. The CDR3 bases are TGTGCCAGCAAGAGCTCTGGAAACACCATATATTTT.

The genes are TRBV11-2 and TRBJ1-2; the match to TRBD1 covers 9 bases. V was pared by 5 bases and J by 8 bases, with 9 bases of the junction left unmatched. Germline CDR1 is SGHAT and CDR2 is FQNNGV. CDR3 length: 14 amino acids. The CDR3 spells CASSPGTGSRGYTF. The CDR3 DNA reads as TGTGCCAGCAGCCCGGGGACAGGGAGTAGAGGCTACACCTTC.

The V and J genes are TRBV30 and TRBJ1-2; 10 positions agree with TRBD1. CDR1 and CDR2 from the germline V gene are GTSNPN and SVGIG (reference sequence). The CDR3 totals 14 residues. With V trimmed by 2 bases and J by 6 bases, 6 bases remained unmatched. Here the CDR3 DNA reads TGTGCCTGGAGTCAGTCCGGGACAGGGGATGGCTACACCTTC. This gives the protein CAWSQSGTGDGYTF.

This clone has a handful of counts. J is TRBJ1-1 and V is TRBV10-3, with D tentatively TRBD1 (5 bases). The V and J ends lost 5 bases and 3 bases respectively, with 19 bases between them. The V gene's germline CDR1 is ENHRY and CDR2 SYGVKD. CDR3 length: 16 residues. The CDR3 spells CAISSSPGRGDTEAFF. The DNA of the CDR3 is TGTGCCATCAGTTCTAGCCCGGGACGGGGGGACACTGAAGCTTTCTTT.

The chain uses TRBV11-2 and TRBJ1-6, with 7 nucleotides matching TRBD1. The CDR3 runs 17 residues. J was trimmed by 5 bases and V by 1 base; bases with no gene match: 8. CDR1 SGHAT and CDR2 FQNNGV come from the germline V gene. The CDR3 bases are TGTGCCAGCAGCTTAGGTGGAGGGACAGCTCATAATTCACCCCTCCACTTT. Residues: CASSLGGGTAHNSPLHF.

The CDR3 is CASSLGTGYHQPQHF. Written as DNA, the CDR3 is TGCGCCAGCAGCTTGGGGACAGGGTACCATCAGCCCCAGCATTTT. The chain carries TRBV5-1 and TRBJ1-5; 8 nucleotides align to TRBD1. Germline V gene data show CDR1 as SGHRS and CDR2 as YFSETQ. CDR3 length: 15 amino acids. The V and J ends lost 0 bases and 5 bases, in that order; junction bases with no gene match: 4.

This clone appeared a few times. The chain links TRBV28 to TRBJ2-7, with 7 nucleotides matching TRBD1. With V trimmed by 1 base and J by 0 bases, 6 bases remained unmatched. CDR1 is MDHEN, CDR2 SYDVKM, per germline. The CDR3 totals 16 residues. The CDR3 sequence is CASSLLKGAGSYEQYF. The CDR3, as DNA: TGTGCCAGCAGTTTATTAAAGGGGGCGGGCTCCTACGAGCAGTACTTC.

A single count supports this clone. V and J are TRBV2 and TRBJ1-2, with D perhaps matching TRBD1 (5 bases). Germline CDR1 reads SNHLY; CDR2 reads FYNNEI. CDR3 length: 15 residues. Trimming shortened V by 5 bases and J by 5 bases, and 18 bases separated the two germline ends. CDR3 coding DNA: TGTGCCAGCAGTCAAACTTTACAGACAGTATATGGCTACACCTTC. It translates to CASSQTLQTVYGYTF.

CDR3 sequence reads: CASRKEWSGELFF. In nucleotides, the CDR3 is TGTGCAAGTCGTAAAGAGTGGTCCGGGGAGCTGTTTTTT. The V gene is TRBV12-2, the J gene TRBJ2-2; the DNA was not compared with TRBD2, the D call given in the table. TRBV12-2 is designated a pseudogene. The CDR3 is 13 residues long.

This rearrangement joins TRBV25-1 to TRBJ2-1; 8 nucleotides match TRBD2. Germline V CDR1 and CDR2: MGHDK, SYGVNS. The CDR3 covers 16 residues. The J segment lost 3 bases and the V segment lost 10 bases, leaving 14 bases of the junction unmatched. CDR3 amino acids: CATHGRAGGHYNEQFF. DNA of the CDR3: TGTGCCACCCACGGAAGGGCGGGGGGACACTACAATGAGCAGTTCTTC.

The chain uses TRBV25-1 and TRBJ1-5; no definite D call. The CDR3 covers 14 residues. Trimming removed 3 bases at V and 3 bases at J, with 9 bases between. Germline V gene lookup returns CDR1 MGHDK and CDR2 SYGVNS. CDR3 in amino acids: CASSEGGVNQPQHF. The CDR3 bases are TGTGCCAGCAGTGAGGGTGGGGTCAATCAGCCCCAGCATTTT.

The chain couples TRBV7-2 to TRBJ2-5; 8 nucleotides agree with TRBD2. The assigned J gene may be wrong: the sequence end matches TRBJ2-7 better. The CDR3 sequence is 15 residues long. Germline assignment: CDR1 SGHTA and CDR2 FQGNSA. The CDR3 DNA is TGTGCCAGCAGCTTATACGGCGGGGGGACCTACGAGCAGTACTTC. Its protein is CASSLYGGGTYEQYF.

V usage is TRBV27 and J usage is TRBJ2-7; 10 positions agree with TRBD1. J gave up 3 bases and V 3 bases, and 8 bases lay outside the gene matches. This CDR3 contains 16 residues. Germline V gene data show CDR1 as MNHEY and CDR2 as SMNVEV (reference sequence). CDR3 nucleotide sequence: TGTGCCAGCAGTTTGTTTAAGGGACAGGGGTACTACGAGCAGTACTTC. Amino acid sequence: CASSLFKGQGYYEQYF.

In its sample, this clone was seen a few times. The chain carries TRBV6-6 and TRBJ1-2, with TRBD1 as a possible D gene (6 bases). The CDR3 runs 15 residues. Trimming removed 9 bases at V and 6 bases at J, with 23 bases between. Germline V gene lookup returns CDR1 MNHNY and CDR2 SVGAGI (reference sequence). The CDR3 DNA sequence: TGTGCCAGTAGATCGGGAGGGGGACTAGCGGATGGCTACACCTTC. Translation gives CASRSGGGLADGYTF.

The V and J genes are TRBV6-5 and TRBJ2-1; TRBD1 is a possible D gene (6 bases). Germline lookup yields CDR1 MNHEY and CDR2 SVGAGI. The CDR3 runs to 14 residues. V lost 2 bases and J lost 3, with 8 bases in between. CDR3 region: CASSYRGYYNEQFF. CDR3 nucleotides: TGTGCCAGCAGTTACAGGGGGTACTACAATGAGCAGTTCTTC.

This chain links TRBV6-5 with TRBJ2-3; perhaps TRBD1 as D (6 bases). Deletions cut 6 bases from V and 10 bases from J, with 20 bases between. In germline, CDR1 is MNHEY, CDR2 SVGAGI. This CDR3 is built from 14 residues. This CDR3 reads CASSVTLGAASQYF. For the CDR3, the DNA is TGTGCCAGCAGCGTCACCCTGGGGGCTGCCTCGCAGTATTTT.

The chain joins TRBV5-1 to TRBJ1-2; 8 nucleotides agree with TRBD1. CDR1 and CDR2 from the germline V gene are SGHRS and YFSETQ. This CDR3 spans 15 amino acids. V dropped 0 bases and J dropped 3; count of bases not matched to a gene: 4. CDR3: CASSLGGQGHYGYTF. In DNA form, the CDR3 reads TGCGCCAGCAGCTTGGGAGGACAGGGACACTATGGCTACACCTTC.

The rearrangement joins TRBV27 to TRBJ2-7, with 11 bases identical to TRBD1. With 9 bases clipped from V and 2 bases from J, the junction kept 3 bases outside the gene matches. In germline, CDR1 is MNHEY, CDR2 SMNVEV (reference sequence). The CDR3 has 13 residues. The CDR3 DNA sequence: TGTGCCAGTGGGACAGGGGGTCCCTACGAGCAGTACTTC. Encoded protein: CASGTGGPYEQYF.